The sample holds one count of the clone carrying this T cell receptor (beta chain). Its target is unknown. This entry belongs to a study of T cell responses to AZD1222 COVID-19 vaccine. Study results and caveats: Vaccine-associated CD4 TCRs spanned spike, dominant at 160-218 and 743-854.

The CDR3 is made up of 20 amino acids. Produced via immunoSEQ multiplex PCR; TCRdb's table is partial and in-frame only. The sample includes approximately 150,000 clones, 85% to 90% seen only once; the top ten take roughly 1.5%. The rearrangement links TRBV21-1 to TRBJ1-6. TRBV21-1 is a known pseudogene. Sequences were derived from peripheral blood, sampled on day 0 of AZD1222 vaccination. The clonotype originates from an adult in good health. This CDR3 is CASSKLSGHIVSSYNSPLHF. The CDR3 DNA reads TGTGCCAGCAGCAAATTGAGCGGGCACATTGTGAGCTCCTATAATTCACCCCTCCACTTT.